The 9 T cell receptor beta chains in this list originate from one sample, sequenced in a study of shared clonotypes between healthy human individuals. Some clones are missing from TCRdb's copy, which holds only in-frame ones; the method was immunoSEQ multiplex PCR. This sample has 300,000 to 400,000 clones, with less than 85% found just once. Sample: memory CD4+ T cells sorted from blood. The subset here: CD45RA-negative fraction. These receptors were obtained from a young man in good health.

This clone was detected a few times. The rearrangement links TRBV5-4 to TRBJ2-6; D not resolved. The V gene's germline CDR1 is SGHNT and CDR2 YYREEE (reference sequence). The CDR3 covers 15 residues. The V end lost 0 bases, the J end lost 1 base, and 5 bases lay between the germline ends. CDR3 bases: TGTGCCAGCAGCTTGGTATTTTCTGGGGCCAACGTCCTGACTTTC. Amino acids: CASSLVFSGANVLTF.

This clone was seen a few times. The J gene is TRBJ2-3, the V gene TRBV20-1; no clear D gene. The CDR3 length is 10 residues. Germline CDR1 reads DFQATT; CDR2 reads SNEGSKA (reference sequence). The V end lost 5 bases, the J end lost 8 bases, and 8 bases lay between the germline ends. The DNA for the CDR3 is TGCAGTGCTTCACAGACTACGCAGTATTTT. Amino acid sequence: CSASQTTQYF.

This clone was seen a handful of times. This chain uses TRBV7-7 with TRBJ2-2; D remains unclear. Germline-derived CDR1 and CDR2 are SSHAT and FNYEAQ (reference sequence). V was clipped by 6 bases and J by 5 bases, with 16 bases between them. The CDR3 extends over 15 amino acids. The CDR3 DNA sequence: TGTGCCAGCAGTCCCTCCGGAGCCAAGACCGGGGAGCTGTTTTTT. Its translation: CASSPSGAKTGELFF.

In this sample, this clone turned up once. V usage is TRBV10-2 and J usage is TRBJ2-7; D is possibly TRBD1 (5 bases). The CDR3 is 15 residues long. CDR1 WSHSY and CDR2 SAAADI come from the germline V gene. V lost 5 bases and J lost 3, with 17 bases in between. CDR3 coding DNA: TGCGCCAGCAGTTTAAAACAGGACAACCTCTACGAGCAGTACTTC. It codes for CASSLKQDNLYEQYF.

This chain joins TRBV5-1 and TRBJ2-3; 10 positions agree with TRBD2. The J segment lost 1 base and the V segment lost 0 bases, leaving 5 bases of the junction unmatched. Looked up from germline, CDR1 is SGHRS and CDR2 is YFSETQ. The CDR3 covers 17 residues. The chain's CDR3 is CASSLAVGTSGTDTQYF. CDR3 DNA sequence: TGCGCCAGCAGCTTGGCCGTCGGGACTAGCGGCACAGATACGCAGTATTTT.

The chain employs TRBV29-1 and TRBJ2-3, with D tentatively TRBD1 or TRBD2 (6 bases each). From germline, CDR1 is SQVTM and CDR2 ANQGSEA. V was clipped by 6 bases and J by 0 bases, with 13 bases between them. The CDR3 contains 14 residues. In nucleotides, the CDR3 is TGCAGCGTCGAGGGGGGCAGGAGCACAGATACGCAGTATTTT. This sequence encodes CSVEGGRSTDTQYF.

This chain connects TRBV11-2 to TRBJ2-1, with unresolved D. The V and J ends lost 0 bases and 15 bases respectively, with 15 bases between them. CDR3 size: 13 residues. Germline V CDR1 and CDR2: SGHAT, FQNNGV. The CDR3 loop reads CASSLERRLGRFF. In DNA, the CDR3 is TGTGCCAGCAGCTTAGAGCGCAGGCTAGGTCGGTTCTTC.

The chain joins TRBV19 to TRBJ1-2; 7 bases are shared with TRBD1. This CDR3 spans 13 amino acids. With V trimmed by 8 bases and J by 3 bases, 6 bases remained unmatched. The germline gives CDR1 LNHDA, CDR2 SQIVND (reference sequence). The CDR3, as DNA: TGTGCCAGTCGACAGGGCCATTACTATGGCTACACCTTC. Protein sequence: CASRQGHYYGYTF.

Only one count was recorded for this clone. The J gene is TRBJ2-5, the V gene TRBV6-6; no definite D call. Germline loops: CDR1 MNHNY, CDR2 SVGAGI (reference sequence). The CDR3 extends over 13 amino acids. The ends were cut back, 0 bases at V and 2 bases at J, with 4 bases in the middle. The CDR3 loop reads CASSYSWQETQYF. In DNA, the CDR3 is TGTGCCAGCAGTTACTCGTGGCAAGAGACCCAGTACTTC.